This entry lists 22 T cell receptor beta chains sequenced from one sample in a study of a mutant IDH1 vaccine in newly diagnosed glioma. These receptors' targets are unknown. Sample time point: week 23, last vaccination. The vaccine gave 300 ug of a 20-mer mutant IDH1 peptide subcutaneously per dose. The assay was immunoSEQ multiplex PCR, and TCRdb's table has in-frame clones only and misses some. The sample records about 53,000 clones, approximately 78% being singletons. The sample here was PBMCs, taken from a glioma patient whose treatment included an IDH1 peptide vaccine. Receptors were obtained from a woman between 40 and 50 years old with glioma. Some clones in this sample may be carry-over from other donors' samples.

The CDR3 spells CAISGLEDSYEQYF. The CDR3, as DNA: TGTGCCATCAGTGGACTAGAGGACTCCTACGAGCAGTACTTC. V gene TRBV10-3 combines with J gene TRBJ2-7; a weak D match, TRBD2 (6 bases). Germline CDR1 ENHRY, CDR2 SYGVKD. V was shortened by 4 bases and J by 0 bases, with 10 bases between the two germline ends. The CDR3 has 14 residues.

This rearrangement joins TRBV2 to TRBJ2-5; 13 bases agree with TRBD2. The V segment lost 6 bases and the J segment 5 bases; nucleotides outside the gene matches: 6. Germline V gene sequence: CDR1 SNHLY, CDR2 FYNNEI. The CDR3 spans 15 residues. CDR3 residues: CASRGLAGLPETQYF. In DNA form, the CDR3 reads TGTGCCAGCAGGGGACTAGCGGGGCTTCCTGAGACCCAGTACTTC.

The rearrangement uses TRBV2 and TRBJ2-5; a possible D gene is TRBD1 (5 bases). The germline CDR1 and CDR2 sequences are SNHLY and FYNNEI. Trimming pared 5 bases from V and 5 bases from J, leaving 21 bases between. The CDR3 runs to 16 residues. The CDR3 here is CASSIPSEHGAETQYF. CDR3 nucleotides: TGTGCCAGCAGTATCCCCTCCGAACATGGGGCGGAGACCCAGTACTTC.

This chain connects TRBV9 to TRBJ1-2; no definite D call. The V gene lost 3 bases and the J gene lost 4 bases, with 10 bases spanning the gap. Per the germline V gene, CDR1 is SGDLS and CDR2 is YYNGEE. CDR3 length equals 13 residues. The CDR3 spells CASSAQVIYGYTF. CDR3 in DNA: TGTGCCAGCAGCGCCCAGGTTATCTATGGCTACACCTTC. Filled out from reference TRBV9 and TRBJ1-2, the complete variable domain reads DSGVTQTPKHLITATGQRVTLRCSPRSGDLSVYWYQQSLDQGLQFLIQYYNGEERAKGNILERFSAQQFPDLHSELNLSSLELGDSALYFCASSAQVIYGYTFGSGTRLTVV.

This clone was seen only once. V gene TRBV7-9 combines with J gene TRBJ2-7; 11 bases match TRBD1. This CDR3 spans 16 amino acids. V trimming: 6 bases; J trimming: 2 bases; junction bases outside the gene matches: 9. Germline V gene sequence: CDR1 SEHNR, CDR2 FQNEAQ (reference sequence). The CDR3 DNA is TGTGCCAGCAGTTATGCCTCGGGACAGGGGGCCTACGAGCAGTACTTC. This sequence encodes CASSYASGQGAYEQYF. Full variable domain (remainder filled in from reference TRBV7-9 and TRBJ2-7): DTGVSQNPRHKITKRGQNVTFRCDPISEHNRLYWYRQTLGQGPEFLTYFQNEAQLEKSRLLSDRFSAERPKGSFSTLEIQRTEQGDSAMYLCASSYASGQGAYEQYFGPGTRLTVT.

The chain has TRBV2 and TRBJ2-1; 7 nucleotides agree with TRBD2. The CDR3 spans 14 residues. Losses at the gene ends were 7 bases for V and 6 bases for J; bases not matched to a gene: 9. Germline CDR1 SNHLY, CDR2 FYNNEI. The CDR3 region has the DNA TGTGCCAGCACTCGGGGGGAGGCCTCCAATGAGCAGTTCTTC. Protein sequence: CASTRGEASNEQFF.

The CDR3 loop reads CASRSTEYEQYF. CDR3 nucleotides: TGTGCCAGCAGGTCGACGGAATACGAGCAGTACTTC. V and J are TRBV11-2 and TRBJ2-7; D is uncertain. V lost 6 bases and J lost 4, with 10 bases in between. Germline CDR1 reads SGHAT; CDR2 reads FQNNGV. The CDR3 is 12 amino acids.

J is TRBJ2-7 and V is TRBV6-5, with D hard to call. The CDR3 covers 13 residues. Trimming cost V 5 bases and J 0 bases, with 8 bases left between them. Germline CDR1 and CDR2: MNHEY and SVGAGI. The CDR3 reads CASSRGPSYEQYF. The CDR3 coding sequence is TGTGCCAGCAGTCGAGGACCCTCCTACGAGCAGTACTTC.

The chain has TRBV13 and TRBJ1-2; the match to TRBD1 covers 8 bases. The germline V gene encodes CDR1 PRHDT and CDR2 FYEKMQ (reference sequence). This CDR3 spans 13 amino acids. The J segment lost 7 bases and the V segment lost 5 bases, leaving 6 bases of the junction unmatched. CDR3 DNA sequence: TGTGCCAGCAGCGGTGGGACAGGAGGTGGCTACACCTTC. Protein product: CASSGGTGGGYTF.

The gene calls are TRBV18 and TRBJ1-3, with unresolved D. The CDR3 contains 13 residues. CDR1 KGHSH and CDR2 LQKENI come from the germline V gene. V was clipped by 5 bases and J by 0 bases, with 5 bases between them. The CDR3 bases are TGTGCCAGCTCAGTAATCTCTGGAAACACCATATATTTT. This sequence encodes CASSVISGNTIYF.

This clone is deemed medium-sized. The rearrangement joins TRBV29-1 to TRBJ1-2; D uncertain. Trimming removed 7 bases from V and 3 bases from J, with 15 bases in between. Germline assignment: CDR1 SQVTM and CDR2 ANQGSEA. This CDR3 has 13 residues. Here the CDR3 reads CSAADGWDYGYTF. The CDR3 nucleotides read TGCAGCGCCGCGGATGGGTGGGACTATGGCTACACCTTC.

V gene TRBV19 combines with J gene TRBJ2-3; the D is unclear. Germline CDR1 is LNHDA and CDR2 is SQIVND (reference sequence). The CDR3 is 14 amino acids. With 7 bases removed from V and 0 bases from J, the gap between germline ends came to 11 bases. CDR3 region: CASKGWGSTDTQYF. In DNA, the CDR3 is TGTGCCAGTAAGGGTTGGGGAAGCACAGATACGCAGTATTTT.

Only one count was recorded for this clone. The chain employs TRBV2 and TRBJ1-5; TRBD1 might be the D (6 bases). V dropped 5 bases and J dropped 5 bases, with 19 bases sitting between them. Germline V lookup: CDR1 SNHLY, CDR2 FYNNEI. The CDR3 is 16 residues long. CDR3 amino acids: CASSRPVGAYDQPQHF. CDR3 nucleotide sequence: TGTGCCAGCAGTCGCCCCGTGGGGGCTTATGATCAGCCCCAGCATTTT.

V gene TRBV5-1 combines with J gene TRBJ2-5; D uncertain. V gave up 2 bases and J gave up 1 base, with 9 bases separating them. CDR1 is SGHRS, CDR2 YFSETQ, per germline. The CDR3 consists of 14 residues. CDR3 residues: CASSLGNSQETQYF. The CDR3 DNA follows: TGCGCCAGCAGCTTAGGTAACTCCCAAGAGACCCAGTACTTC.

The chain carries TRBV2 and TRBJ2-5; no definite D call. The germline CDR1 and CDR2 sequences are SNHLY and FYNNEI. This CDR3 is built from 12 residues. Trimming took 6 bases from V and 4 from J, leaving 9 bases between them. The CDR3 region is CASSLSTETQYF. CDR3 bases: TGTGCCAGCAGCCTTTCTACAGAGACCCAGTACTTC.

This chain joins TRBV9 and TRBJ2-3; a weak D match, TRBD2 (6 bases). Per the germline V gene, CDR1 is SGDLS and CDR2 is YYNGEE. Trimming took 0 bases from V and 11 from J, leaving 22 bases between them. This CDR3 is 16 amino acids long. Written as DNA, the CDR3 is TGTGCCAGCAGCGTAGGAGAGGGAGACCCCCGGCGGGGGCAGTATTTT. Translating gives CASSVGEGDPRRGQYF.

The chain recombines TRBV6-6 with TRBJ2-7; D call uncertain. The CDR3 covers 14 residues. Germline-derived CDR1 and CDR2 are MNHNY and SVGAGI (reference sequence). V was pared by 2 bases and J by 3 bases, with 11 bases between. CDR3 nucleotide sequence: TGTGCCAGCAGTTACGGCGTCGGAAACTACGAGCAGTACTTC. Translating it yields CASSYGVGNYEQYF.

This sequence joins TRBV18 and TRBJ2-5; the D call may be TRBD1 or TRBD2 (6 bases each). The V gene lost 3 bases and the J gene lost 5 bases, with 10 bases spanning the gap. This CDR3 contains 13 residues. The germline gives CDR1 KGHSH, CDR2 LQKENI. CDR3 in amino acids: CASSPGGQETQYF. The CDR3 DNA reads TGTGCCAGCTCACCGGGGGGCCAGGAGACCCAGTACTTC.

V is TRBV19 and J is TRBJ1-5; 7 nucleotides match TRBD1. CDR3 length: 17 residues. V lost 5 bases, J lost 6 bases, and 16 bases stayed unmatched. Germline V gives CDR1 LNHDA, CDR2 SQIVND (reference sequence). CDR3 sequence reads: CASSPQEGAKGRQPQHF. The CDR3 DNA sequence: TGTGCCAGTAGTCCCCAGGAGGGGGCTAAGGGACGTCAGCCCCAGCATTTT. The variable domain in full, completed from reference TRBV19 and TRBJ1-5, reads DGGITQSPKYLFRKEGQNVTLSCEQNLNHDAMYWYRQDPGQGLRLIYYSQIVNDFQKGDIAEGYSVSREKKESFPLTVTSAQKNPTAFYLCASSPQEGAKGRQPQHFGDGTRLSIL.

The J gene is TRBJ1-6, the V gene TRBV30; D uncertain. V shed 4 bases and J shed 6 bases, with 16 bases lying between them. CDR1 GTSNPN and CDR2 SVGIG come from the germline V gene (reference sequence). The CDR3 runs 15 residues. CDR3 DNA sequence: TGTGCCTGGACGTCCAAAAGGGCAGTTAATTCACCCCTCCACTTT. It is translated as CAWTSKRAVNSPLHF. Full variable domain (rest looked up from reference TRBV30 and TRBJ1-6): SQTIHQWPATLVQPVGSPLSLECTVEGTSNPNLYWYRQAAGRGLQLLFYSVGIGQISSEVPQNLSASRPQDRQFILSSKKLLLSDSGFYLCAWTSKRAVNSPLHFGNGTRLTVT.

The chain combines TRBV19 with TRBJ1-1; no clear D. The CDR3 has 13 residues. Germline V gene data show CDR1 as LNHDA and CDR2 as SQIVND (reference sequence). Deletions cut 2 bases from V and 3 bases from J, with 7 bases between. CDR3 in DNA: TGTGCCAGTAGTATAATTTGGGACACTGAAGCTTTCTTT. This gives the protein CASSIIWDTEAFF.

The table lists this clone with a count of one. CDR3 sequence (DNA): TGTGCCAGCAGCTTGGCGCGGGGGGGGAGCACTGAAGCTTTCTTT. Translating gives CASSLARGGSTEAFF. The chain has TRBV5-6 and TRBJ1-1; perhaps TRBD1 as D (5 bases). This CDR3 region has 15 residues. V lost 0 bases, J lost 4 bases, and 13 bases lay in between. CDR1 SGHDT and CDR2 YYEEEE come from the germline V gene.